Following are 4 T cell receptor beta chains from one sample sequenced in a study of CD8+ T cells in alopecia areata. RNA extraction and reverse transcription yielded cDNA as sequencing template. Assay used: immunoSEQ multiplex PCR; TCRdb lists only in-frame clones, some missing. This table holds 150,000 to 200,000 clones, around 60% found once. Documented treatment: oral pan-JAK inhibitor, 5-10 mg twice daily. Sequenced material: CD8+ T cells sorted from blood, taken at week 24, from a patient treated with tofacitinib. The receptors originated from a human donor with alopecia areata.

CDR3 DNA sequence: TGTGCCATCAGTGGGGGAGGCGACGGACACTACGAGCAGTACTTC. It codes for CAISGGGDGHYEQYF. The V call is TRBV10-3, the J call TRBJ2-7, with a weak D call TRBD2 (6 bases). The CDR3 consists of 15 residues. CDR1 ENHRY and CDR2 SYGVKD come from the germline V gene. The V and J ends lost 4 bases and 3 bases respectively, with 16 bases between them.

This clone was counted between two and nine times. The chain couples TRBV11-2 to TRBJ2-1; D is possibly TRBD2 (6 bases). The germline gives CDR1 SGHAT, CDR2 FQNNGV. Trimming pared 5 bases from V and 9 bases from J, leaving 11 bases between. The CDR3 loop spans 12 amino acids. In nucleotides, the CDR3 is TGTGCCAGCAGCGACGGGACTTCTGAGCAGTTCTTC. Residues: CASSDGTSEQFF.

The rearrangement joins TRBV29-1 to TRBJ1-5; 10 bases line up with TRBD1. From germline, CDR1 is SQVTM and CDR2 ANQGSEA. Trimming removed 1 base from V and 3 bases from J; junction bases left unmatched: 3. The CDR3 has 15 residues. The CDR3 nucleotides are TGCAGCGTTGAAGTCGGGACAGGGGCCAATCAGCCCCAGCATTTT. As protein: CSVEVGTGANQPQHF.

The genes are TRBV13 and TRBJ2-3; 10 bases match TRBD1. V trimming: 5 bases; J trimming: 4 bases; junction bases outside the gene matches: 9. The CDR3 sequence is 16 residues long. From germline, CDR1 is PRHDT and CDR2 FYEKMQ (reference sequence). In DNA, the CDR3 is TGTGCCAGCAGCCCCGGGGGACAGGGGAGATCAGATACGCAGTATTTT. This encodes CASSPGGQGRSDTQYF. The full variable domain, completed using reference TRBV13 and TRBJ2-3, is AAGVIQSPRHLIKEKRETATLKCYPIPRHDTVYWYQQGPGQDPQFLISFYEKMQSDKGSIPDRFSAQQFSDYHSELNMSSLELGDSALYFCASSPGGQGRSDTQYFGPGTRLTVL.